The rows below give T cell receptor beta chains drawn from one sample of a study of OX40 agonist ivuxolimab in advanced cancers. Clones were sequenced by immunoSEQ multiplex PCR, and TCRdb holds only the in-frame ones, with some missing. Of 70,000 to 90,000 clones listed, about 88% were seen once; the top ten hold approximately 8.4%. Specimen: CD4+ or CD8+ T cells sorted from blood, collected in a trial of the OX40 agonist ivuxolimab. The receptors here all came from an adult with an advanced solid tumor such as melanoma, head and neck, liver or kidney cancer. Each CDR3 is given with its conserved first and last residue. A D gene is named only where the DNA matches it firmly. Only part of the rows carry a size: once, few, many, or a class if the clone is expanded.

>TRBD1|TRBV5-1|TRBJ2-7|once
TGCGCCAGCAGCTTGGTTCCGGACAGGGACTACGAGCAGTACTTC
CASSLVPDRDYEQYF
>NA|TRBV6-4|TRBJ1-2|NA
TGTGCCACCCGGACTGACTTAGGATTGAATCCAGGCTACACCTTC
CATRTDLGLNPGYTF
>TRBD1|TRBV6-5|TRBJ2-7|NA
TGTGCCAGCAGTTACTCGTCAGGGGGAACCTACGAGCAGTACTTC
CASSYSSGGTYEQYF
>TRBD1|TRBV5-6|TRBJ2-7|NA
TGTGCCAGCAGCTTGGGCAGGGGGCGAGAGCAGTACTTC
CASSLGRGREQYF
>NA|TRBV6-1|TRBJ1-1|NA
TGTGCCAGCACCACCGGCCATACTCGAAACACTGAAGCTTTCTTT
CASTTGHTRNTEAFF
>TRBD1|TRBV28|TRBJ2-7|NA
TGTGCCAGCAGCGTTAGGGGGCCCCAGCAGTACTTC
CASSVRGPQQYF
>NA|TRBV6-6|TRBJ1-6|few
TGTGCCAGCGGGGTCCGGCCCGATTCACCCCTCCACTTT
CASGVRPDSPLHF
>NA|TRBV6-5|TRBJ1-1|NA
TGTGCCAGCAGTTACTCAGTGGACCTTAGAGGTGAAGCTTTCTTT
CASSYSVDLRGEAFF
>NA|TRBV11-2|TRBJ1-5|NA
TGTGCCAGCAGCTCCGAAAGGGGTGGACAGCCCCAGCATTTT
CASSSERGGQPQHF
>TRBD1|TRBV2|TRBJ2-6|once
TGTGCCACCACCCCCGGACAGGGCCTATCTGGGGCCAACGTCCTGACTTTC
CATTPGQGLSGANVLTF
>NA|TRBV7-6|TRBJ2-5|NA
TGTGCCAGCAGCTCGCTCCCCTTACAAGGGACCCAGTACTTC
CASSSLPLQGTQYF
>NA|TRBV30|TRBJ1-1|NA
TGTGCCTGGATATACTACAGGGCGAACACTGAAGCTTTCTTT
CAWIYYRANTEAFF
>TRBD1|TRBV18|TRBJ1-4|once
TGTGCCAGCTCGCCCAGGACAGGGGGCGAAGGTGAAAAACTGTTTTTT
CASSPRTGGEGEKLFF
>NA|TRBV19|TRBJ2-5|once
TGTGCCAGTAGTCTCCTGGGCAGAGGGGAGACCCAGTACTTC
CASSLLGRGETQYF
>NA|TRBV9|TRBJ1-5|NA
TGTGCCAGCAGCGTAGCGCCCGAAAATCAGCCCCAGCATTTT
CASSVAPENQPQHF
>TRBD1|TRBV6-6|TRBJ1-3|NA
TGTGCCAGCAGCCGGGACAGGGGAAACACCATATATTTT
CASSRDRGNTIYF
>TRBD1|TRBV11-2|TRBJ2-5|NA
TGTGCCAGCGGATCGGGACAGGGGGCTAGGGAGACCCAGTACTTC
CASGSGQGARETQYF
>TRBD2|TRBV10-1|TRBJ2-3|NA
TGCGCCAGCAGTGACACCGGGAGGGTCGACACAGATACGCAGTATTTT
CASSDTGRVDTDTQYF
>TRBD1|TRBV13|TRBJ1-2|NA
TGTGCCAGCAGCTCTAGGACAGGGAGGAGAAATGGCTACACCTTC
CASSSRTGRRNGYTF
>NA|TRBV7-6|TRBJ2-7|NA
TGTGCCAGCAGCCCTTTTGGGACTCGGCCGTCGGGAGAGCAGTACTTC
CASSPFGTRPSGEQYF
>NA|TRBV27|TRBJ1-2|NA
TGTGCCAGCCGGATATTTGGCGTTACAGGGCCGGGCTATGGCTACACCTTC
CASRIFGVTGPGYGYTF
>TRBD2|TRBV28|TRBJ2-1|NA
TGTGCCAGCAGCACCGCTAGCGGGACCCCCTACAATGAGCAGTTCTTC
CASSTASGTPYNEQFF
>NA|TRBV4-3|TRBJ2-1|few
TGCGCCAGCAGCCAAGATTACCGGGGTTGGGGCCATGAGCAGTTCTTC
CASSQDYRGWGHEQFF
>TRBD2|TRBV7-9|TRBJ2-1|NA
TGTGCCAGCGGGTCAGGAGCGGGGGGCTACAATGAGCAGTTCTTC
CASGSGAGGYNEQFF
>TRBD2|TRBV5-4|TRBJ2-5|NA
TGTGCCAGCAGCTTAAGGACTAGCGGGCAAGAGACCCAGTACTTC
CASSLRTSGQETQYF
>NA|TRBV9|TRBJ1-4|NA
TGTGCCAGCAGCGTAGCCTTGGGGGGCCTTCGGGAAAAACTGTTTTTT
CASSVALGGLREKLFF
>NA|TRBV6-1|TRBJ1-1|once
TGTGCCAGCAGGGAGATAAACATGAACACTGAAGCTTTCTTT
CASREINMNTEAFF
>NA|TRBV9|TRBJ2-5|once
TGTGCCAGCAGCGTATCCGGGTTGGAGACCCAGTACTTC
CASSVSGLETQYF
>NA|TRBV23-1|TRBJ1-2|NA
TGCGCCAGCAGTCAAGGTAGGCAGGGGCGAAACTATGGCTACACCTTC
CASSQGRQGRNYGYTF
>NA|TRBV5-6|TRBJ1-2|NA
TGTGCCAGCAGCTTGGAGGCAGGGGCAAGGCGAAGCTATGGCTACACCTTC
CASSLEAGARRSYGYTF
>NA|TRBV25-1|TRBJ2-2|once
TGTGCCAGCACGAAGGGGACCTTCGGGGAGCTGTTTTTT
CASTKGTFGELFF
>NA|TRBV4-1|TRBJ2-3|NA
TGCGCCAGCAGCATCGGGACTGGCCGCACAGATACGCAGTATTTT
CASSIGTGRTDTQYF
>TRBD1|TRBV5-4|TRBJ1-1|NA
TGTGCCAGCAGCCTTAACCCGACAGGGGTGATTAACACTGAAGCTTTCTTT
CASSLNPTGVINTEAFF
>TRBD1|TRBV6-5|TRBJ1-2|NA
TGTGCCAGCAGGGACAGGCTCAACTACACCTTC
CASRDRLNYTF
>TRBD2|TRBV14|TRBJ2-7|NA
TGTGCCAGCAGCCAACTTGGGGAGGGTCGGCAGTACTTC
CASSQLGEGRQYF
>TRBD2|TRBV5-1|TRBJ2-3|NA
TGCGCCAGCAGCTTAAGCGGGGGAAGGGGTCAAGATACGCAGTATTTT
CASSLSGGRGQDTQYF
>TRBD1|TRBV4-1|TRBJ2-3|NA
TGCGCCAGCAGCCTTACAGGGGCTAGCACAGATACGCAGTATTTT
CASSLTGASTDTQYF
>NA|TRBV13|TRBJ1-1|NA
TGTGCCAGCAGCTTACAGGGCCGGGGAGAAGCTTTCTTT
CASSLQGRGEAFF
>NA|TRBV9|TRBJ1-1|NA
TGTGCCAGCAGCGTAGTGGGGGCCACTGAAGCTTTCTTT
CASSVVGATEAFF
>TRBD1|TRBV5-4|TRBJ1-4|NA
TGTGCCAGCAGCTCGCTAAGACAGGGAGCAGTCGGAGAAAAACTGTTTTTT
CASSSLRQGAVGEKLFF
>TRBD1|TRBV5-8|TRBJ1-2|NA
TGTGCCAGCAGCCAGGACAGGAGAGCAGGCTACACCTTC
CASSQDRRAGYTF
>NA|TRBV5-4|TRBJ2-5|NA
TGTGCCAGCAGCCCGGGAGGGGGCGAAGAGACCCAGTACTTC
CASSPGGGEETQYF
>NA|TRBV4-1|TRBJ2-6|NA
TGCGCCAGCAGCCAAGGTTCTGGGCTCTCTGGGGCCAACGTCCTGACTTTC
CASSQGSGLSGANVLTF
>TRBD1|TRBV2|TRBJ1-1|NA
TGTGCCAGCAGACCTACGCGGACAGGGAAGAAAGCTTTCTTT
CASRPTRTGKKAFF
>NA|TRBV10-1|TRBJ2-7|NA
TGCGCCAGCAGTGAAGGGGACTACGAGCAGTACTTC
CASSEGDYEQYF
>NA|TRBV7-3|TRBJ2-2|few
TGTGCCAGCAGCGTTTTTCCCTACACCGGGGAGCTGTTTTTT
CASSVFPYTGELFF
>NA|TRBV5-1|TRBJ2-7|NA
TGCGCCAGCAGCCCCCAGGGCGGTACCTCCTACGAGCAGTACTTC
CASSPQGGTSYEQYF
>TRBD1|TRBV7-2|TRBJ1-4|NA
TGTGCCAGCAGCGCCCCTACAGGGGTCAGTGAAAAACTGTTTTTT
CASSAPTGVSEKLFF
>TRBD1|TRBV6-5|TRBJ1-1|NA
TGTGCCAGCAGACCCCACAGGGGGGGCACTGAAGCTTTCTTT
CASRPHRGGTEAFF
>NA|TRBV13|TRBJ1-1|NA
TGTGCCAGCAGCTTCGCTTTAGGAGGGATGAACACTGAAGCTTTCTTT
CASSFALGGMNTEAFF
>NA|TRBV7-9|TRBJ2-7|NA
TGTGCCAGCAGCTTAGATGGGGTTGGCTACGAGCAGTACTTC
CASSLDGVGYEQYF
>NA|TRBV28|TRBJ1-6|NA
TGTGCCAGCAGTTTCGGCAGCCCCCTCCACTTT
CASSFGSPLHF
>NA|TRBV5-1|TRBJ1-1|NA
TGCGCCAGCAGCCCGACAGGAAGCCCTGAGTTGGCTTTCTTT
CASSPTGSPELAFF
>NA|TRBV5-1|TRBJ1-2|NA
TGCGCCAGCAGTTATTCTGACGGCTCCTATGGCTACACCTTC
CASSYSDGSYGYTF
>NA|TRBV10-3|TRBJ2-2|NA
TGTGCCATCAGCAACCGGGCCGTGGGTAACACCGGGGAGCTGTTTTTT
CAISNRAVGNTGELFF